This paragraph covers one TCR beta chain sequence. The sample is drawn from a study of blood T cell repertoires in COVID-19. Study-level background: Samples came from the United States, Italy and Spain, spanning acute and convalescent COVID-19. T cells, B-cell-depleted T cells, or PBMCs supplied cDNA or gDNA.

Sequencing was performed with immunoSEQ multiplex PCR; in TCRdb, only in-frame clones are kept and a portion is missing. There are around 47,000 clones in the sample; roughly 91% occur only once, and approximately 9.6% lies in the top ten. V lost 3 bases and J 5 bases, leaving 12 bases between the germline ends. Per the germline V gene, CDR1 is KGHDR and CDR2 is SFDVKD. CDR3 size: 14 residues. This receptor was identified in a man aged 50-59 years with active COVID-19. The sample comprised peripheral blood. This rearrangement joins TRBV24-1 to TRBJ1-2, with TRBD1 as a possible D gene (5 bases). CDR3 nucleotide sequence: TGTGCCACCAGTGATGAGACCAGGGCTTATGGCTACACCTTC. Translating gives CATSDETRAYGYTF.